A selection of T cell receptor beta chains follows, all from one sample in a study of tumor-infiltrating lymphocytes in primary liver carcinoma. TCRdb called the multiplex PCR reads again in MiXCR, with one record for every CDR3 protein. In the table there are approximately 110,000 distinct CDR3 sequences, approximately 70% of which are singletons. Sequenced: liver tumor tissue from sampling region 1. The receptors were sampled from an older woman with primary liver carcinoma and hepatitis B virus infection. Both conserved end residues are part of each CDR3. A D gene is named only where the DNA matches it firmly. Size values are once, few and many counts, or a class for expanded clones, and some rows have none.

V	D	size	J	DNA	CDR3
TRBV11-2	NA	NA	TRBJ2-1	TGTGCCAGCAGCATCTCCCGGAGCTCCTACAATGAGCGGTTCTTC	CASSISRSSYNERFF
TRBV11-2	NA	NA	TRBJ1-1	TGTGCTAGCAGCTTATTGGGTCGGGTGTACACTGAAGCTTTCTTT	CASSLLGRVYTEAFF
TRBV11-2	TRBD1	NA	TRBJ2-1	TGTGCCAGCAGCCACCGGGACAGGGGTTGGGATGTGCAGTTCTTC	CASSHRDRGWDVQFF
TRBV12-3/TRBV12-4	NA	few	TRBJ1-1	TGTGTCAGCAGTTTAATGAGGTTGGGCAGCCTGAACACTGAAGCTTTCTTT	CVSSLMRLGSLNTEAFF
TRBV30	NA	few	TRBJ1-5	TGTGCCTGGAGTTGGGGACCCGATCAGCCCCAGCATTTT	CAWSWGPDQPQHF
TRBV7-9	NA	many	TRBJ2-5	TGTGCCAGCAGCTTAGTGAGTCAAAGGGTGGTGGAGACCCAGTACTTC	CASSLVSQRVVETQYF
TRBV28	TRBD1	few	TRBJ1-3	TGTGCCAGCAGTGACTCCTCCAGGGGGCAGACGGGAAACACCATATATTTT	CASSDSSRGQTGNTIYF
TRBV12-3/TRBV12-4	NA	NA	TRBJ2-6	TGTGCCAACAGTTATGAAACTGGGGCCAACGTCCTGGCTTTC	CANSYETGANVLAF
TRBV18	NA	NA	TRBJ2-5	TGTGCCAGCTCACCTTCACAGGCTGGGGAGACCCGGTACTTC	CASSPSQAGETRYF
TRBV6-6	TRBD1	few	TRBJ2-5	TGTGCCAGCCGGGACAGGGGGCCCCAAGAGACCCAGTACTTC	CASRDRGPQETQYF
TRBV12-3/TRBV12-4	TRBD2	NA	TRBJ2-7	TGTGCCAGCACAGCAAGCGGGGTCCACGAGCAGTACTTC	CASTASGVHEQYF
TRBV6-5	TRBD2	many	TRBJ2-7	TGTGCCAGCAGTTACGGGGGGGGTAGCGGGAACAGCTGGTACTTC	CASSYGGGSGNSWYF
TRBV6-5	NA	NA	TRBJ2-3	TGTGCCAACAGCCGCCCGGGGTGGAGCGGACAACAAGATACGCAGTATTTT	CANSRPGWSGQQDTQYF
TRBV6-4	NA	NA	TRBJ2-1	TGTGCCAGCAGTGGCTTGGAAGGGCATGAGCAGTTCTTC	CASSGLEGHEQFF
TRBV13	TRBD2	NA	TRBJ2-7	TGTGCCAGCAGCTCAGACGGGACTGGCGGGAGTCCCGAGAAGTACTTC	CASSSDGTGGSPEKYF
TRBV6-1	TRBD1	NA	TRBJ2-7	TGTGGCAGCAGGGCGGGTGTATGGGACAGGGGTCGCTCCTACGAGCAGTACTTC	CGSRAGVWDRGRSYEQYF
TRBV29-1	TRBD1	once	TRBJ2-1	TGCAGCGTTGAAGTTCCGGGACAGTTTCACGAGCAGTTCTTC	CSVEVPGQFHEQFF
TRBV29-1	NA	many	TRBJ2-3	TGCAGCGCCTCGGGGCAGGGAAATACGCAGTATTTT	CSASGQGNTQYF
TRBV5-8	NA	NA	TRBJ2-4	TGTGCCAGCTTACTCCGGGGGACCAAAAGCATTCAGTACTTC	CASLLRGTKSIQYF
TRBV12-3/TRBV12-4	NA	few	TRBJ2-7	TGTACCAGCAGTCCCCCCGGGGTCAGGGGAATGTACGAGCAGTACTTC	CTSSPPGVRGMYEQYF
TRBV11-2	NA	NA	TRBJ1-1	TGTACCAGCAACTTAAACTCCGCGGGGAACACTGAAGCTTTCTTT	CTSNLNSAGNTEAFF
TRBV5-1	NA	NA	TRBJ2-5	TGCGCCAGCAGTCAAAACGGGAACACCCAAGAGACCCAGTACTTC	CASSQNGNTQETQYF
TRBV28	NA	NA	TRBJ2-2	TGTGCCAGCAGTTTCGGGGGTGTCGGGGAGCTGTTTTTT	CASSFGGVGELFF
TRBV2	NA	NA	TRBJ2-2	TGTGCCAGCAGTGACCCAGGAAGCGGGTTTTTT	CASSDPGSGFF
TRBV11-2	NA	NA	TRBJ2-5	TGTGCCAGCAGCCGGCCCATGCGACAAGAGACCCAGCACTTC	CASSRPMRQETQHF